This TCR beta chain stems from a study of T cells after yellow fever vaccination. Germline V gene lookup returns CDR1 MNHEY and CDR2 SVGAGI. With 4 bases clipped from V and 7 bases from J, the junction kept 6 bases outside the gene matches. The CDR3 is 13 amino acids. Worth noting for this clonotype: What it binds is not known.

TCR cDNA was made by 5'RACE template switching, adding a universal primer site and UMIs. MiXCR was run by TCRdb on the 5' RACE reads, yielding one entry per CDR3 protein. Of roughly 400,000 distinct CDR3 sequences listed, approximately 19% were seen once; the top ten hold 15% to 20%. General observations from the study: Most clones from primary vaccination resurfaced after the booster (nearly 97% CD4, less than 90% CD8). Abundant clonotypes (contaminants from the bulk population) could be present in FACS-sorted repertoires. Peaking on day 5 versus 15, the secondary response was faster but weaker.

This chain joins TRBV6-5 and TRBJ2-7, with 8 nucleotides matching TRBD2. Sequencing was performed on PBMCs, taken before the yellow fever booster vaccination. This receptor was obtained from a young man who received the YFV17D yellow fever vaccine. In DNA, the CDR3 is TGTGCCAGCAGTTCGGGGGGGGCGGGGGAGCAGTACGTC. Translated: CASSSGGAGEQYV.